These 20 T cell receptor beta chains originate from one sample sequenced in a study of shared clonotypes between healthy human individuals. Libraries were prepared by immunoSEQ multiplex PCR; TCRdb keeps only in-frame clonotypes and omits some of them. This sample has over 1.5 million clones, with about 98% found just once. The sequenced sample was naive CD4+ T cells sorted from blood. Stated subset: CD45RA+ positively selected. The receptors stem from a man aged 30 to 45 in good health.

This clone was seen just once. The same CDR3 arises from other DNA sequences in this sample as well. V usage is TRBV6-5 and J usage is TRBJ2-3; TRBD2 matches 8 bases. CDR3 length: 15 amino acids. The ends lost 4 bases at V and 0 bases at J; junction bases unmatched: 3. CDR1 is MNHEY, CDR2 SVGAGI, per germline. CDR3 residues: CASSLLAASTDTQYF. The CDR3 DNA sequence: TGTGCCAGCAGTTTACTAGCGGCTAGCACAGATACGCAGTATTTT.

About this clone itself: Different DNA sequences within this sample yield the same CDR3. The chain couples TRBV6-5 to TRBJ1-2; D not certain. The CDR3 extends over 13 amino acids. In germline, CDR1 is MNHEY, CDR2 SVGAGI. Trimming cost V 0 bases and J 6 bases, with 8 bases left between them. DNA of the CDR3: TGTGCCAGCAGTTACTCGACCGGGGATGGCTACACCTTC. This codes for CASSYSTGDGYTF.

DNA of the CDR3: TGCGCCAGCAGTGAAGGGACGGGAACCTACAATGAGCAGTTCTTC. Translation: CASSEGTGTYNEQFF. The rearrangement links TRBV10-2 to TRBJ2-1; D tentatively reads TRBD1 or TRBD2 (5 bases each). Per the germline V gene, CDR1 is WSHSY and CDR2 is SAAADI. The CDR3 is made up of 15 amino acids. Trimming shortened V by 3 bases and J by 2 bases, and 11 bases separated the two germline ends.

The CDR3 reads CASSLVGRLAGAGEQYF. DNA of the CDR3: TGTGCCAGCAGCTTAGTTGGGCGGCTAGCGGGAGCAGGCGAGCAGTACTTC. The chain combines TRBV7-2 with TRBJ2-7; 10 bases are shared with TRBD2. The CDR3 runs 17 residues. Germline V gene lookup returns CDR1 SGHTA and CDR2 FQGNSA. V shed 1 base, J shed 6 bases, and the junction held 12 bases outside the gene matches.

The rearrangement joins TRBV11-2 to TRBJ2-2; D is undetermined. The CDR3 is 14 residues long. V dropped 5 bases and J dropped 3 bases, with 10 bases sitting between them. The germline CDR1 and CDR2 sequences are SGHAT and FQNNGV. The CDR3 region has the DNA TGTGCCAGCAGCCCAAGCGCATACACCGGGGAGCTGTTTTTT. This encodes CASSPSAYTGELFF.

The DNA for the CDR3 is TGTGCCACCAGTGGCCAAGGCCAAGGACAAGAGACCCAGTACTTC. Amino acids: CATSGQGQGQETQYF. The chain combines TRBV18 with TRBJ2-5; D uncertain. V gave up 10 bases and J gave up 2 bases, with 20 bases separating them. The V gene's germline CDR1 is KGHSH and CDR2 LQKENI. The CDR3 has 15 amino acids.

This clone was seen a single time. V usage is TRBV5-1 and J usage is TRBJ2-3, with no clear D. The CDR3 totals 15 residues. Trimming shortened V by 1 base and J by 0 bases, and 9 bases separated the two germline ends. Germline lookup yields CDR1 SGHRS and CDR2 YFSETQ. The chain's CDR3 is CASSLSTSSTDTQYF. The DNA for the CDR3 is TGCGCCAGCAGCTTGTCAACCTCTAGCACAGATACGCAGTATTTT. Filled out from reference TRBV5-1 and TRBJ2-3, the complete variable domain reads KAGVTQTPRYLIKTRGQQVTLSCSPISGHRSVSWYQQTPGQGLQFLFEYFSETQRNKGNFPGRFSGRQFSNSRSEMNVSTLELGDSALYLCASSLSTSSTDTQYFGPGTRLTVL.

This clone appeared once. V is TRBV7-9 and J is TRBJ2-7, with 12 positions matching TRBD1. V shed 4 bases, J shed 3 bases, and the junction held 4 bases outside the gene matches. Germline lookup yields CDR1 SEHNR and CDR2 FQNEAQ (reference sequence). The CDR3 totals 15 residues. The chain's CDR3 is CASSSRDRGRYEQYF. The CDR3 bases are TGTGCCAGCAGCTCGAGGGACAGGGGGCGCTACGAGCAGTACTTC.

The V and J genes are TRBV5-1 and TRBJ1-2; 7 bases are a match to TRBD1. V was pared by 5 bases and J by 5 bases, with 9 bases of the junction left unmatched. This CDR3 spans 14 amino acids. Germline V gives CDR1 SGHRS, CDR2 YFSETQ. The CDR3 is CASRTGTDLYGYTF. CDR3 DNA sequence: TGCGCCAGCAGAACCGGGACAGACTTATATGGCTACACCTTC. Looking up the rest from reference TRBV5-1 and TRBJ1-2 gives the full variable domain: KAGVTQTPRYLIKTRGQQVTLSCSPISGHRSVSWYQQTPGQGLQFLFEYFSETQRNKGNFPGRFSGRQFSNSRSEMNVSTLELGDSALYLCASRTGTDLYGYTFGSGTRLTVV.

The CDR3: CASSQLLLGQGAYEQYF. The DNA for the CDR3 is TGTGCCAGCAGCCAGCTCCTTTTGGGACAGGGGGCCTACGAGCAGTACTTC. The V and J genes are TRBV14 and TRBJ2-7; TRBD1 matches at 11 bases. The ends lost 3 bases at V and 2 bases at J; junction bases unmatched: 9. Per the germline V gene, CDR1 is SGHDN and CDR2 is FVKESK. CDR3 length equals 17 residues.

J is TRBJ1-2 and V is TRBV7-9; the match to TRBD1 covers 7 bases. Trimming cost V 1 base and J 3 bases; bases outside gene matches: 2. The CDR3 totals 14 residues. Per germline, CDR1 SEHNR and CDR2 FQNEAQ (reference sequence). This CDR3 reads CASSLGDRYYGYTF. The CDR3 nucleotides are TGTGCCAGCAGCTTAGGGGACAGATACTATGGCTACACCTTC.

This chain links TRBV28 with TRBJ1-2, with 8 nucleotides matching TRBD1. Germline V gene lookup returns CDR1 MDHEN and CDR2 SYDVKM. V shed 2 bases, J shed 7 bases, and the junction held 6 bases outside the gene matches. CDR3 length: 14 amino acids. DNA of the CDR3: TGTGCCAGCAGTTTACGGTCGGACAGGGCTGGCTACACCTTC. It translates to CASSLRSDRAGYTF.

The chain uses TRBV5-1 and TRBJ2-3; TRBD1 might be the D (5 bases). V was clipped by 2 bases and J by 3 bases, with 7 bases between them. The CDR3 is made up of 13 amino acids. Germline CDR1 is SGHRS and CDR2 is YFSETQ. The chain's CDR3 is CASSFRETDTQYF. The DNA of the CDR3 is TGCGCCAGCAGCTTCAGGGAAACAGATACGCAGTATTTT.

V gene TRBV6-5 combines with J gene TRBJ2-5; perhaps TRBD1 as D (6 bases). Germline assignment: CDR1 MNHEY and CDR2 SVGAGI. V gave up 9 bases and J gave up 3 bases, with 17 bases separating them. The CDR3 is 14 residues long. The CDR3, as DNA: TGTGCCAGTAAACCAAGGACAGCCAAAGAGACCCAGTACTTC. Its translation is CASKPRTAKETQYF.

This clone was seen just once. The rearrangement links TRBV9 to TRBJ2-1; TRBD1 or TRBD2 may be the D gene (5 bases each). The CDR3 is 16 amino acids. CDR1 and CDR2 (germline): SGDLS, YYNGEE. The V end was cut by 3 bases, the J end by 3 bases, with 16 bases between. CDR3 coding DNA: TGTGCCAGCAGCGCACGCTGGGGGAGCAGCTACAATGAGCAGTTCTTC. Protein sequence: CASSARWGSSYNEQFF.

This clone is a singleton in its sample. The V and J genes are TRBV5-1 and TRBJ2-2; a weak D match, TRBD2 (5 bases). V dropped 4 bases and J dropped 1 base, with 8 bases sitting between them. Germline loops: CDR1 SGHRS, CDR2 YFSETQ. The CDR3 runs to 14 residues. In DNA form, the CDR3 reads TGCGCCAGCAGCCCCCGGGGGAACACCGGGGAGCTGTTTTTT. It specifies CASSPRGNTGELFF.

This chain connects TRBV6-1 to TRBJ2-1; TRBD2 is a possible D gene (5 bases). The germline V gene encodes CDR1 MNHNS and CDR2 SASEGT. CDR3 size: 15 residues. The germline V and J ends were trimmed by 1 base and 15 bases, with 22 bases remaining between them. DNA for the CDR3: TGTGCCAGCAGTGAAGTCGGGGTCCCTCCTCCCGGTCCGTTCTTC. Its protein product is CASSEVGVPPPGPFF.

The chain employs TRBV9 and TRBJ2-3; 12 positions match TRBD2. Per germline, CDR1 SGDLS and CDR2 YYNGEE. J gave up 6 bases and V 7 bases, and 3 bases lay outside the gene matches. CDR3 length: 13 amino acids. The CDR3 loop reads CASGLAGWDTQYF. The CDR3 DNA follows: TGTGCCAGCGGACTAGCGGGATGGGATACGCAGTATTTT.

This chain links TRBV6-6 with TRBJ1-1; unclear D gene. Germline loops: CDR1 MNHNY, CDR2 SVGAGI (reference sequence). The V and J ends lost 3 bases and 5 bases respectively, with 7 bases between them. The CDR3 runs 12 residues. CDR3 residues: CASSYTGTEAFF. The CDR3 DNA follows: TGTGCCAGCAGTTATACCGGGACTGAAGCTTTCTTT.

The chain carries TRBV2 and TRBJ2-2; no clear D. The CDR3 is 15 amino acids. V lost 4 bases and J lost 2, with 11 bases in between. Germline CDR1 and CDR2: SNHLY and FYNNEI. The CDR3 DNA is TGTGCCAGCAGTGCTCGGACCATTAACACCGGGGAGCTGTTTTTT. Its protein product is CASSARTINTGELFF. Filled out from reference TRBV2 and TRBJ2-2, the complete variable domain reads EPEVTQTPSHQVTQMGQEVILRCVPISNHLYFYWYRQILGQKVEFLVSFYNNEISEKSEIFDDQFSVERPDGSNFTLKIRSTKLEDSAMYFCASSARTINTGELFFGEGSRLTVL.